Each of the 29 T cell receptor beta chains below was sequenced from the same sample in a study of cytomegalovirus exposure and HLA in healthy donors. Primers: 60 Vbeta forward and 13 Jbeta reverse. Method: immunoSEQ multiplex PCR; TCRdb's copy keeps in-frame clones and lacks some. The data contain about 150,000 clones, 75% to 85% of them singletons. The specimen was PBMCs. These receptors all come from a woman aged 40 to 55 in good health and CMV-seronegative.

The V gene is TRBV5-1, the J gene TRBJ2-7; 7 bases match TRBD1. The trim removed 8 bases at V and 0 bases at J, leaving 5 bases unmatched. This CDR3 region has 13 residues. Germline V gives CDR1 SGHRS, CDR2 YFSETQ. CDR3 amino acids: CASGTEASYEQYF. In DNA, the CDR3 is TGCGCCAGTGGGACAGAAGCCTCCTACGAGCAGTACTTC.

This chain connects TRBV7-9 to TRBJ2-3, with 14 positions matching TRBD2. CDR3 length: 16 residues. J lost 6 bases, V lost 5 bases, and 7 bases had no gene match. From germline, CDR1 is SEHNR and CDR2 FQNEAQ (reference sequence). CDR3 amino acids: CASSPGLAGAPDTQYF. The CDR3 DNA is TGTGCCAGCAGCCCGGGACTAGCGGGGGCACCGGATACGCAGTATTTT.

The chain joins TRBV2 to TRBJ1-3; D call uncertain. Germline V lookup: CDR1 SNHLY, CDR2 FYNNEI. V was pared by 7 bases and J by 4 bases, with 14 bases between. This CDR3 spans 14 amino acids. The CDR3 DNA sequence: TGTGCCAGCACCCCCTCGGTACAGGGAAACACCATATATTTT. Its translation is CASTPSVQGNTIYF.

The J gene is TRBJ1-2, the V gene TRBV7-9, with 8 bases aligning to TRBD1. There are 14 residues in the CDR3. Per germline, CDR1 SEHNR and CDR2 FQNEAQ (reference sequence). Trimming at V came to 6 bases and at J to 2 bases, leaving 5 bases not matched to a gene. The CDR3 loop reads CASSVTGVNYGYTF. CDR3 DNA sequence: TGTGCCAGCAGTGTGACAGGGGTGAACTATGGCTACACCTTC.

As DNA, the CDR3 is TGTGCCAGCAGTTACAGGCTAGCGGGGGGACCAGATACGCAGTATTTT. Protein sequence: CASSYRLAGGPDTQYF. The chain couples TRBV6-5 to TRBJ2-3; 11 bases map to TRBD2. Trimming removed 2 bases from V and 4 bases from J; junction bases left unmatched: 5. This CDR3 contains 16 residues. Germline CDR1 reads MNHEY; CDR2 reads SVGAGI.

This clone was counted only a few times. As DNA, the CDR3 is TGCGCCAGCGCCACGAGCGGGGTTACAGGAGGCTACACCTTC. This codes for CASATSGVTGGYTF. The chain is built from TRBV4-1 and TRBJ1-2, with D tentatively TRBD1 (5 bases). V was pared by 8 bases and J by 8 bases, with 21 bases between. The germline V gene encodes CDR1 MGHRA and CDR2 YSYEKL. This CDR3 contains 14 residues.

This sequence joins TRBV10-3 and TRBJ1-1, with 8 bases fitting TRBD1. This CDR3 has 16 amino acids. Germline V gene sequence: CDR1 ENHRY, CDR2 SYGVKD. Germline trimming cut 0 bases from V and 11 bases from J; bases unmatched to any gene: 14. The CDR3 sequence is CAISESSRAGGPEAFF. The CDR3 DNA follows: TGTGCCATCAGTGAGTCGAGCCGGGCAGGGGGCCCCGAGGCTTTCTTT.

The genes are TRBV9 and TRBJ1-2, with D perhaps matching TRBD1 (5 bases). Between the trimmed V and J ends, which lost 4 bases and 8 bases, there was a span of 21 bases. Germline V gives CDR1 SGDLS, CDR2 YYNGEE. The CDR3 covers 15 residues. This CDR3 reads CASSPTRGTARGYTF. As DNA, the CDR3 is TGTGCCAGCAGCCCGACCCGAGGGACTGCCCGCGGCTACACCTTC. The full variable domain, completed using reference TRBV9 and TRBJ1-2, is DSGVTQTPKHLITATGQRVTLRCSPRSGDLSVYWYQQSLDQGLQFLIQYYNGEERAKGNILERFSAQQFPDLHSELNLSSLELGDSALYFCASSPTRGTARGYTFGSGTRLTVV.

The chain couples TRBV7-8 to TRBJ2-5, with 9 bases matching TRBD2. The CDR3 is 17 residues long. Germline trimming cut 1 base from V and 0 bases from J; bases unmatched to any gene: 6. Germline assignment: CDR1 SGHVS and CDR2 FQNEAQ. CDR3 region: CASSLGASGDNQETQYF. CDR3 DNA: TGTGCCAGCAGCTTAGGGGCTAGCGGGGACAACCAAGAGACCCAGTACTTC. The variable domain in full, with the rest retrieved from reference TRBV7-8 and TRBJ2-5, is GAGVSQSPRYKVAKRGQDVALRCDPISGHVSLFWYQQALGQGPEFLTYFQNEAQLDKSGLPSDRFFAERPEGSVSTLKIQRTQQEDSAVYLCASSLGASGDNQETQYFGPGTRLLVL.

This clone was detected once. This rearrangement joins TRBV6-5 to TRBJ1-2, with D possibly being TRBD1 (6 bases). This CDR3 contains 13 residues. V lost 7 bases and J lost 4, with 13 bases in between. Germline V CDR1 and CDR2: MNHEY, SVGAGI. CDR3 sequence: CASTPGGPYGYTF. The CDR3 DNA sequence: TGTGCCAGCACGCCCGGGGGGCCCTATGGCTACACCTTC.

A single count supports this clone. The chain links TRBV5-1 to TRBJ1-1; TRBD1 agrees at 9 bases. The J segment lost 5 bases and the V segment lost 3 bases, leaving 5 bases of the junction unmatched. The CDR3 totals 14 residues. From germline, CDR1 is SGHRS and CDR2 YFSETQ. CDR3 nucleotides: TGCGCCAGCAGCTGGACAGGGGCGCGGACTGAAGCTTTCTTT. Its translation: CASSWTGARTEAFF.

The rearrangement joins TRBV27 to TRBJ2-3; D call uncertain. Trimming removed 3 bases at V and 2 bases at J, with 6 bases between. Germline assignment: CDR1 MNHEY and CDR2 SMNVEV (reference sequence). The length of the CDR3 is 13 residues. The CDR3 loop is CASSFLITDTQYF. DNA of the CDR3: TGTGCCAGCAGTTTCCTAATCACAGATACGCAGTATTTT.

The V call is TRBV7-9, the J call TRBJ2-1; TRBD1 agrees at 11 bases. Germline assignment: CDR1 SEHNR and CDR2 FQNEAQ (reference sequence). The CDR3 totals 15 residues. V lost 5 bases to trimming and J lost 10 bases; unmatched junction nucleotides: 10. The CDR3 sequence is CASSVGQGASIEQFF. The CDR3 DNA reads TGTGCCAGCAGCGTAGGACAGGGGGCAAGCATCGAGCAGTTCTTC.

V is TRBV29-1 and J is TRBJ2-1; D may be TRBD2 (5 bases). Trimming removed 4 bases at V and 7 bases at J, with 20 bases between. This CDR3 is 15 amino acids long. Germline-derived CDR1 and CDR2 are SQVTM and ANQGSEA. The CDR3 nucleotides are TGCAGCGTTGTCGAGGACTTAAACATGGCGAATGAGCAGTTCTTC. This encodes CSVVEDLNMANEQFF.

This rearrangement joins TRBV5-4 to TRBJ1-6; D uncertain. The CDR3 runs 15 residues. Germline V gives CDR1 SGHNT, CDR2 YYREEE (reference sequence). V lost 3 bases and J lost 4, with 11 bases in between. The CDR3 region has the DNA TGTGCCAGCAGCTCCGGAGGCGGTTATAATTCACCCCTCCACTTT. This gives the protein CASSSGGGYNSPLHF.

CDR3 nucleotides: TGTGCCAGCAGATACCACCCGGGACAGTCGAATTCACCCCTCCACTTT. Translated: CASRYHPGQSNSPLHF. The chain uses TRBV7-8 and TRBJ1-6, with 7 bases lining up with TRBD1. The V gene end was trimmed by 6 bases and the J gene end by 7 bases; junction bases not matched to a gene: 12. From germline, CDR1 is SGHVS and CDR2 FQNEAQ. The CDR3 has 16 amino acids. The whole variable domain, remainder taken from reference TRBV7-8 and TRBJ1-6, is GAGVSQSPRYKVAKRGQDVALRCDPISGHVSLFWYQQALGQGPEFLTYFQNEAQLDKSGLPSDRFFAERPEGSVSTLKIQRTQQEDSAVYLCASRYHPGQSNSPLHFGNGTRLTVT.

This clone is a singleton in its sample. DNA of the CDR3: TGTGCCAGCAGCAAGGGGCCCCCACCCCTCCACTTT. Translating gives CASSKGPPPLHF. The chain is built from TRBV7-9 and TRBJ1-6, with TRBD1 as a possible D gene (5 bases). This CDR3 has 12 residues. From germline, CDR1 is SEHNR and CDR2 FQNEAQ (reference sequence). V shed 5 bases and J shed 11 bases, with 10 bases lying between them.

CDR3 sequence reads: CASSSGGGGELFF. CDR3 DNA: TGTGCCAGCAGCTCTGGGGGAGGCGGGGAGCTGTTTTTT. The chain uses TRBV7-2 and TRBJ2-2; D may be TRBD2 (6 bases). The CDR3 runs to 13 residues. Germline lookup yields CDR1 SGHTA and CDR2 FQGNSA. The V end was cut by 4 bases, the J end by 7 bases, with 10 bases between. Looking up the rest from reference TRBV7-2 and TRBJ2-2 gives the full variable domain: GAGVSQSPSNKVTEKGKDVELRCDPISGHTALYWYRQSLGQGLEFLIYFQGNSAPDKSGLPSDRFSAERTGGSVSTLTIQRTQQEDSAVYLCASSSGGGGELFFGEGSRLTVL.

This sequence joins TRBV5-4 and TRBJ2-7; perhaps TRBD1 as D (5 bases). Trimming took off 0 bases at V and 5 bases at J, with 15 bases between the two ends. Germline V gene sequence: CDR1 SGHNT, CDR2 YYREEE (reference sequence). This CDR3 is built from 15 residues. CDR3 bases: TGTGCCAGCAGCTTGGAAGGGGTCAGGGCCCACGAGCAGTACTTC. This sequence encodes CASSLEGVRAHEQYF.

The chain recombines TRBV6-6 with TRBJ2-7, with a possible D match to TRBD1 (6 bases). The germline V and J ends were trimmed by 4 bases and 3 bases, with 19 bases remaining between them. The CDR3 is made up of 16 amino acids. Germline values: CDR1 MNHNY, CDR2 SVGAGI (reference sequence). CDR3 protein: CASSWGEGTRNYEQYF. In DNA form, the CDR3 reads TGTGCCAGCAGTTGGGGAGAAGGGACAAGGAACTACGAGCAGTACTTC.

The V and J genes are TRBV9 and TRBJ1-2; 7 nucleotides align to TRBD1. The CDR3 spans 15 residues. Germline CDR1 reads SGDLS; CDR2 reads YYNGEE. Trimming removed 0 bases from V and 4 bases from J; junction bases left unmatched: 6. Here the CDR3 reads CASSVDDRAIYGYTF. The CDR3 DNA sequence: TGTGCCAGCAGCGTAGACGACAGGGCCATCTATGGCTACACCTTC.

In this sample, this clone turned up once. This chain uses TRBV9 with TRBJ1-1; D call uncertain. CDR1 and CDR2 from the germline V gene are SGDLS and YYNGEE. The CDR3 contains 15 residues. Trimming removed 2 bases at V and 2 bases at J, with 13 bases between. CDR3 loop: CASSVEGGVNTEAFF. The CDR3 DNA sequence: TGTGCCAGCAGCGTTGAGGGTGGGGTTAACACTGAAGCTTTCTTT.

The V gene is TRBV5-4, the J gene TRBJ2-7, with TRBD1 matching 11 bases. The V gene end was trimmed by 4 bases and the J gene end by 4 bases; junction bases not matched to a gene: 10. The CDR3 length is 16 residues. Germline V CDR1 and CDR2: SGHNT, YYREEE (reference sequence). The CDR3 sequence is CASSTGGQGGMYEQYF. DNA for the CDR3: TGTGCCAGCAGCACGGGGGGACAGGGGGGAATGTACGAGCAGTACTTC.

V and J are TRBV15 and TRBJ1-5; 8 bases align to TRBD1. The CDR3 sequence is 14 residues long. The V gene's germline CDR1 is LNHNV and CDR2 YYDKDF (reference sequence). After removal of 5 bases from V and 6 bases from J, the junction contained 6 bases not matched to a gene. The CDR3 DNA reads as TGTGCCACCAGCGATACAGGGGGGAGTCAGCCCCAGCATTTT. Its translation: CATSDTGGSQPQHF.

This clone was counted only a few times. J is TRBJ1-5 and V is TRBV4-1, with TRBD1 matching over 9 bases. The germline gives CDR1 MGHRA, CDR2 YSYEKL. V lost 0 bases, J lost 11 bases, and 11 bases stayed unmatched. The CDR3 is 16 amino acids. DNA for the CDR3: TGCGCCAGCAGCCAAGAACCCGGGACAGGGAGTGGATCCCAGCATTTT. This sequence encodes CASSQEPGTGSGSQHF.

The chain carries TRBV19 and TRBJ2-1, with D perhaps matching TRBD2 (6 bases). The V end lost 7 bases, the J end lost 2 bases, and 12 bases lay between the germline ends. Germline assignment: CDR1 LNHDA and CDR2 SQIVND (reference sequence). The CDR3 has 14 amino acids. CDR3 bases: TGTGCCAGTATCTCCGGGGGTACCTACAATGAGCAGTTCTTC. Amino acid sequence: CASISGGTYNEQFF.

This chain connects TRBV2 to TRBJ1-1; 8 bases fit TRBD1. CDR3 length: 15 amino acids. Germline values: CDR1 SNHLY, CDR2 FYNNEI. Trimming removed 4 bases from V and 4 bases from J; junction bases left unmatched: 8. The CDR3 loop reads CASSGDRRFVTEAFF. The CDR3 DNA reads TGTGCCAGCAGTGGGGACAGGCGATTCGTCACTGAAGCTTTCTTT.

This chain's CDR3 is CASSARNYGYTF. The DNA for the CDR3 is TGTGCCAGCAGTGCTCGTAACTATGGCTACACCTTC. V and J are TRBV6-1 and TRBJ1-2; D gene uncertain. Germline CDR1 and CDR2: MNHNS and SASEGT. CDR3 length: 12 amino acids. V was clipped by 4 bases and J by 1 base, with 4 bases between them.

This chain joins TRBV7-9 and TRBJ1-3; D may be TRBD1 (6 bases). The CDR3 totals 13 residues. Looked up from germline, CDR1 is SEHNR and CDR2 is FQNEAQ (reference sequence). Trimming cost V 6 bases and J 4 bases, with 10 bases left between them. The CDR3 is CASRSDRGNTIYF. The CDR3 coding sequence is TGTGCCAGCAGGTCGGACAGAGGAAACACCATATATTTT.